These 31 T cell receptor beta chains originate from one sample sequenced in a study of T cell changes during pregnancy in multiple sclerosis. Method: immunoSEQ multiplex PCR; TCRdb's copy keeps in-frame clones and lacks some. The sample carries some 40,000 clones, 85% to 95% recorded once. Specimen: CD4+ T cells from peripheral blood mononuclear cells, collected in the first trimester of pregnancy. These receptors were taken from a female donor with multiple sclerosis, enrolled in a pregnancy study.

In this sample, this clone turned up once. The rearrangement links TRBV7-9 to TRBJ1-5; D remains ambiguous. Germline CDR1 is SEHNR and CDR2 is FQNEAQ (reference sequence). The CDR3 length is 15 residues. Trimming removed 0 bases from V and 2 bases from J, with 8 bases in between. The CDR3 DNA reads TGTGCCAGCAGCTTAGCCAGTGCGGGCAATCAGCCCCAGCATTTT. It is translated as CASSLASAGNQPQHF.

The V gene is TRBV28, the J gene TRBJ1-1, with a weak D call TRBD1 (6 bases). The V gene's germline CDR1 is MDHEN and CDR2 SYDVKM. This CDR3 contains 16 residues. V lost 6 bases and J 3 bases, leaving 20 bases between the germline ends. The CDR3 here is CASRPGGGGGYTEAFF. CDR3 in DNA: TGTGCCAGCAGACCCGGCGGGGGAGGGGGGTACACTGAAGCTTTCTTT.

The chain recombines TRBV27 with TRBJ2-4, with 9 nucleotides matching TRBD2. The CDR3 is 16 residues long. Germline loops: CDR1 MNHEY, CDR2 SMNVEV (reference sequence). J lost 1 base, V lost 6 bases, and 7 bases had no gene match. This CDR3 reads CASSPELAGAKNIQYF. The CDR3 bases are TGTGCCAGCAGCCCGGAACTAGCGGGTGCCAAAAACATTCAGTACTTC.

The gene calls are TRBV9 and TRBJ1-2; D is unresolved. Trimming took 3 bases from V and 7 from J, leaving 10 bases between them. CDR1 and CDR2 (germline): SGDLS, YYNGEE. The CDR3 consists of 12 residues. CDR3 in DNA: TGTGCCAGCAGCGGTACAGAACTTGGCTACACCTTC. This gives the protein CASSGTELGYTF.

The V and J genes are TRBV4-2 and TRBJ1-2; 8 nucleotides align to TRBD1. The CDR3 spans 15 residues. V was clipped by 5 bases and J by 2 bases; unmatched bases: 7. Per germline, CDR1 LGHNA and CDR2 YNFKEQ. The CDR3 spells CASSKGGTGNYGYTF. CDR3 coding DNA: TGTGCCAGCAGCAAAGGGGGGACAGGAAACTATGGCTACACCTTC.

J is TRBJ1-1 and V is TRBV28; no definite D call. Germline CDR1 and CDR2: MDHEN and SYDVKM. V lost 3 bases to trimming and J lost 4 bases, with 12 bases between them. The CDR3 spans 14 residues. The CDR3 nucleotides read TGTGCCAGCAGTTTGGTAAGGCGGCTCACTGAAGCTTTCTTT. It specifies CASSLVRRLTEAFF.

Here the CDR3 DNA reads TGTGCCATAGAGACAGGGTTGCCCGATGGCTACACCTTC. It specifies CAIETGLPDGYTF. The chain has TRBV28 and TRBJ1-2, with 7 positions matching TRBD1. Per the germline V gene, CDR1 is MDHEN and CDR2 is SYDVKM. The CDR3 is 13 residues long. The junction had 11 bases not matched to a gene; V was cut back by 10 bases and J by 6 bases.

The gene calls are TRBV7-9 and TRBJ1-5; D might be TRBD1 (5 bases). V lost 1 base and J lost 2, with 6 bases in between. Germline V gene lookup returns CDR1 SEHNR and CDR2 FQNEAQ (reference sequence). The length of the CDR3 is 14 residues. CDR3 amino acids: CASSLGGGNQPQHF. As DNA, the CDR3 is TGTGCCAGCAGCTTAGGGGGCGGCAATCAGCCCCAGCATTTT.

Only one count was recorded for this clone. The chain's CDR3 is CASSEGGGAANEKLFF. CDR3 bases: TGTGCCAGCAGTGAAGGTGGGGGGGCGGCTAATGAAAAACTGTTTTTT. V gene TRBV6-1 combines with J gene TRBJ1-4, with a tentative D call TRBD1 (6 bases). The CDR3 sequence is 16 residues long. Germline-derived CDR1 and CDR2 are MNHNS and SASEGT. V lost 1 base and J 3 bases, leaving 12 bases between the germline ends.

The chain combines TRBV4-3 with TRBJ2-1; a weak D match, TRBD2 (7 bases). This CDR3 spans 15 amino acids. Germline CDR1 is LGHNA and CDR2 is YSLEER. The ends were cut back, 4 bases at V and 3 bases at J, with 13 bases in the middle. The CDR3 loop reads CASSPGEGGYNEQFF. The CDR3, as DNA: TGCGCCAGCAGCCCTGGGGAGGGGGGCTACAATGAGCAGTTCTTC.

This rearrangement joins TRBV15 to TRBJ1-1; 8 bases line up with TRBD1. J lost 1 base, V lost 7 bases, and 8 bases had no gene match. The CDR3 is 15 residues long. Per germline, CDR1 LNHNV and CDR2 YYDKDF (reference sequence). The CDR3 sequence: CATKIGQGSNTEAFF. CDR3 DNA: TGTGCCACCAAGATTGGACAGGGATCGAACACTGAAGCTTTCTTT.

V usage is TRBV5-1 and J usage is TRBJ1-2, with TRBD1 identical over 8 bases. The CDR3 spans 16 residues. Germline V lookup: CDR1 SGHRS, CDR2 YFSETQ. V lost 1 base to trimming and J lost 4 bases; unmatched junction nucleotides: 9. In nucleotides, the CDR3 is TGCGCCAGCAGCTTGCACTTCCAGGGGGCGGGCTATGGCTACACCTTC. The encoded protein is CASSLHFQGAGYGYTF.

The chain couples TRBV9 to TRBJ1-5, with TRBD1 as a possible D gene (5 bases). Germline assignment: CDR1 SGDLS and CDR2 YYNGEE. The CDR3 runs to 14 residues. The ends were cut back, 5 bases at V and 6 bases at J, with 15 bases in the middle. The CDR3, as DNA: TGTGCCAGCAGTGGTGGGCAGGGAGGTCAGCCCCAGCATTTT. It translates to CASSGGQGGQPQHF.

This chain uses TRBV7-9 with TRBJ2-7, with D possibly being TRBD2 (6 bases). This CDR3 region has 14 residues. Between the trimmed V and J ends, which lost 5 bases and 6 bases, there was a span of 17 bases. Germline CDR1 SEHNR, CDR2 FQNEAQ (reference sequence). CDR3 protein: CASSPTGTASEQYF. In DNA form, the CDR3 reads TGTGCCAGCAGCCCGACCGGGACTGCCTCCGAGCAGTACTTC.

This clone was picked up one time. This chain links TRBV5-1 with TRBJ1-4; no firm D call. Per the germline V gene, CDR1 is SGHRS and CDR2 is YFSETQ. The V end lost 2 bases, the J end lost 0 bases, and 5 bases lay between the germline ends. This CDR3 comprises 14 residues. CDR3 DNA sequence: TGCGCCAGCAGCTTACTTGCAACTAATGAAAAACTGTTTTTT. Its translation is CASSLLATNEKLFF.

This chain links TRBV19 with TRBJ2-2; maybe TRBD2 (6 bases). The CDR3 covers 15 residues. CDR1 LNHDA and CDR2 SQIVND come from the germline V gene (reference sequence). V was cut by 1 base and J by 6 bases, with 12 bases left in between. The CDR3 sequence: CASSIAGGASGELFF. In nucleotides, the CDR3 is TGTGCCAGTAGTATAGCTGGAGGGGCATCCGGGGAGCTGTTTTTT. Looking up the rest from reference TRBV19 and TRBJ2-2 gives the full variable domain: DGGITQSPKYLFRKEGQNVTLSCEQNLNHDAMYWYRQDPGQGLRLIYYSQIVNDFQKGDIAEGYSVSREKKESFPLTVTSAQKNPTAFYLCASSIAGGASGELFFGEGSRLTVL.

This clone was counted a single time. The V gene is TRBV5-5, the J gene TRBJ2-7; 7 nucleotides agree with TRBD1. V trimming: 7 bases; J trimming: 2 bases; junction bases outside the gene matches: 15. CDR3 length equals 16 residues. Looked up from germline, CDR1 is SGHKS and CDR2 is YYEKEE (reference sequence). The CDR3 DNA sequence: TGTGCCAGCTGTCCCATAGGGGGCTTCGGGGCCTACGAGCAGTACTTC. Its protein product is CASCPIGGFGAYEQYF. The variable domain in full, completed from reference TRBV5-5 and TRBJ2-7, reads DAGVTQSPTHLIKTRGQQVTLRCSPISGHKSVSWYQQVLGQGPQFIFQYYEKEERGRGNFPDRFSARQFPNYSSELNVNALLLGDSALYLCASCPIGGFGAYEQYFGPGTRLTVT.

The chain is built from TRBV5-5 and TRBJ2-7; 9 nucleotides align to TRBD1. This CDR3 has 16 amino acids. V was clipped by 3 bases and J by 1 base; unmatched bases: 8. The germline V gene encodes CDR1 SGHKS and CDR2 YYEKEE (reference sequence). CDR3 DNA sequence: TGTGCCAGCAGCTACCCACAGGGGGCACAATCCTACGAGCAGTACTTC. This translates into CASSYPQGAQSYEQYF.

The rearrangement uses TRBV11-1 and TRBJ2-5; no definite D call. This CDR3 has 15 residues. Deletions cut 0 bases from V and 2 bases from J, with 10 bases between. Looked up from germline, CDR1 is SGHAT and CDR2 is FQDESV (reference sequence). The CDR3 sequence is CASSLAQAAQETQYF. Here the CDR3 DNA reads TGTGCCAGCAGCTTAGCGCAGGCTGCACAAGAGACCCAGTACTTC.

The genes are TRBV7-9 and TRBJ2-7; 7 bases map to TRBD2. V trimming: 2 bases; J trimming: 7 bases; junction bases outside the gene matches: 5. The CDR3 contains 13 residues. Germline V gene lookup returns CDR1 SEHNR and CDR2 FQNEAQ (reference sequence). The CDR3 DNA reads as TGTGCCAGCAGCTTATCCGGGGGAGGGGAGCAGTACTTC. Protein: CASSLSGGGEQYF.

In DNA, the CDR3 is TGTGCCAGCAGTGCGGGCTTTATCACCGGGGAGCTGTTTTTT. This gives the protein CASSAGFITGELFF. The chain is built from TRBV11-3 and TRBJ2-2; D possibly corresponds to TRBD2 (5 bases). The CDR3 runs to 14 residues. The germline gives CDR1 SGHNT, CDR2 YENEEA. Trimming pared 6 bases from V and 4 bases from J, leaving 12 bases between. The full variable domain, rest sourced from reference TRBV11-3 and TRBJ2-2, is EAGVVQSPRYKIIEKKQPVAFWCNPISGHNTLYWYLQNLGQGPELLIRYENEEAVDDSQLPKDRFSAERLKGVDSTLKIQPAELGDSAVYLCASSAGFITGELFFGEGSRLTVL.

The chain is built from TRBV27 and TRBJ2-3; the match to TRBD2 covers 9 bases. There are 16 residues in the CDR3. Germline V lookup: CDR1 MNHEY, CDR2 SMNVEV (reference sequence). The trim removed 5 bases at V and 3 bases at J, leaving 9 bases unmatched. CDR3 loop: CASSPSGNGRTDTQYF. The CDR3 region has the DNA TGTGCCAGCAGTCCTAGCGGGAACGGTAGGACAGATACGCAGTATTTT.

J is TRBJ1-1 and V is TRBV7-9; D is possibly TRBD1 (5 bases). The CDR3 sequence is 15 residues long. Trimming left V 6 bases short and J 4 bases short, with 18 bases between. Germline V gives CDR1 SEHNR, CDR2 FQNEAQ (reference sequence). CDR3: CASRLTGGLSTEAFF. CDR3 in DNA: TGTGCCAGCAGACTAACGGGGGGATTAAGCACTGAAGCTTTCTTT. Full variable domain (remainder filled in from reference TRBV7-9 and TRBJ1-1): DTGVSQNPRHKITKRGQNVTFRCDPISEHNRLYWYRQTLGQGPEFLTYFQNEAQLEKSRLLSDRFSAERPKGSFSTLEIQRTEQGDSAMYLCASRLTGGLSTEAFFGQGTRLTVV.

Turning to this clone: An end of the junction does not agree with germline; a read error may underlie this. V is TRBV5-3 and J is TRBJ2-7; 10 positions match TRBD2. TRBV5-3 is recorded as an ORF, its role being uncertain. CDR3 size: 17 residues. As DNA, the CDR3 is TGTGCCAGAAGCTTGGTTGATCTAGCGGGAGTTTCCTCCGAGCAGTACTTC. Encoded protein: CARSLVDLAGVSSEQYF.

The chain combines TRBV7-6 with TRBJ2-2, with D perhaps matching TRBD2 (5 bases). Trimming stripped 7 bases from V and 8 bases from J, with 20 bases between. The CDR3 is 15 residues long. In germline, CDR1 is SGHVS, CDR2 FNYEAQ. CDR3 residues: CASNLQAESRGELFF. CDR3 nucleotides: TGTGCCAGCAACCTTCAAGCGGAGTCCAGGGGGGAGCTGTTTTTT.

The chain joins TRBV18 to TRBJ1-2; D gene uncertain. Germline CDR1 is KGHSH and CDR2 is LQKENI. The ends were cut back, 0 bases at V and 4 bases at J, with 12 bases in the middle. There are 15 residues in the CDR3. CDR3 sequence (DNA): TGTGCCAGCTCACCACCGGGCAGCCCCATCTATGGCTACACCTTC. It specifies CASSPPGSPIYGYTF.

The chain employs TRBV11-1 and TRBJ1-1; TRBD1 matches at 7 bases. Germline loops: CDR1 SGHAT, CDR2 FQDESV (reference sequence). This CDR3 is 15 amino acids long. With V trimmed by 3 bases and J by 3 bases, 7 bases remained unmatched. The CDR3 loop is CASSFTDRVDTEAFF. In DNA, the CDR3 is TGTGCCAGCAGCTTTACCGACAGGGTGGACACTGAAGCTTTCTTT.

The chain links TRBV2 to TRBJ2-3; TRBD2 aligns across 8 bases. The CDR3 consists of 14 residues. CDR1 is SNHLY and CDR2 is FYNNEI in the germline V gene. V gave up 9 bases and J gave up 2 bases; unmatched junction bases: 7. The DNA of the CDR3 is TGTGCCAGAGCGGCCGGGGGGGACACAGATACGCAGTATTTT. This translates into CARAAGGDTDTQYF.

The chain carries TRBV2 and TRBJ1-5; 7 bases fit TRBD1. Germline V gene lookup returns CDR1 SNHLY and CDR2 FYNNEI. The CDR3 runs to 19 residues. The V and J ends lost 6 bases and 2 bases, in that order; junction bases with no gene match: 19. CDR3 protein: CASSPTLTGSRFGNQPQHF. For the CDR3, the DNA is TGTGCCAGCAGCCCCACTTTGACAGGGAGTCGTTTCGGCAATCAGCCCCAGCATTTT.

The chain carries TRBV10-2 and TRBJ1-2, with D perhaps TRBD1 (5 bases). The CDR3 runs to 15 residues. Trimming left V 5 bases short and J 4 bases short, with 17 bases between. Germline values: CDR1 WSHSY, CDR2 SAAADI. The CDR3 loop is CASSPRDSGRYGYTF. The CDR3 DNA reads TGCGCCAGCAGTCCTCGGGACTCAGGGCGCTATGGCTACACCTTC.

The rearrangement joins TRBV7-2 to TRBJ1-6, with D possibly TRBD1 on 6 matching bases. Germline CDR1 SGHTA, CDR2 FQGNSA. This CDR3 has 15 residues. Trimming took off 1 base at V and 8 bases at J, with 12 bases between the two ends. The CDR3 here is CASSLVARGDSPLHF. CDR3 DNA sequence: TGTGCCAGCAGCTTAGTGGCCAGGGGAGATTCACCCCTCCACTTT.